Listed here are 5 T cell receptor beta chains from one sample, sequenced in a study of blood T cell repertoires in COVID-19. TCRdb keeps only in-frame clones here, not all; method: immunoSEQ multiplex PCR. Of fewer than 200,000 clones in the sample, roughly four fifths were seen once. The specimen sequenced was peripheral blood. Receptors were obtained from a human donor in a cohort sampled during active COVID-19.

This clone was found a few times. The chain links TRBV25-1 to TRBJ2-5; 8 bases line up with TRBD1. This CDR3 has 14 residues. Germline CDR1 and CDR2: MGHDK and SYGVNS. After removal of 3 bases from V and 2 bases from J, the junction contained 2 bases not matched to a gene. CDR3 nucleotides: TGTGCCAGCAGTGACAGGGGGCATCAAGAGACCCAGTACTTC. It specifies CASSDRGHQETQYF.

The V and J genes are TRBV7-2 and TRBJ2-1; TRBD2 aligns across 9 bases. Germline CDR1 SGHTA, CDR2 FQGNSA. V shed 0 bases, J shed 0 bases, and the junction held 12 bases outside the gene matches. The CDR3 is 20 residues long. CDR3 in DNA: TGTGCCAGCAGCTTAGCGGGCCTCAGCGGGGGGAAAAGCTCCTACAATGAGCAGTTCTTC. Protein: CASSLAGLSGGKSSYNEQFF.

The chain joins TRBV11-2 to TRBJ2-5; TRBD2 aligns across 10 bases. The CDR3 totals 17 residues. The junction had 11 bases not matched to a gene; V was cut back by 2 bases and J by 5 bases. Germline CDR1 is SGHAT and CDR2 is FQNNGV. The CDR3 sequence is CASSLRGSGGPGETQYF. For the CDR3, the DNA is TGTGCCAGCAGCTTAAGGGGTAGCGGGGGGCCGGGGGAGACCCAGTACTTC.

The chain couples TRBV6-4 to TRBJ2-1; tentatively, D is TRBD2 (6 bases). The CDR3 is 16 amino acids. Germline loops: CDR1 MRHNA, CDR2 SNTAGT. V lost 2 bases, J lost 3 bases, and 14 bases lay in between. CDR3 protein: CASSDEVTSSYNEQFF. The DNA for the CDR3 is TGTGCCAGCAGTGACGAAGTGACTAGTAGCTACAATGAGCAGTTCTTC.

The rearrangement links TRBV4-1 to TRBJ1-5, with D possibly TRBD1 on 6 matching bases. Between the trimmed V and J ends, which lost 3 bases and 4 bases, there was a span of 19 bases. The V gene's germline CDR1 is MGHRA and CDR2 YSYEKL. The CDR3 consists of 17 residues. The CDR3 DNA is TGCGCCAGCAGCCAGATCCCGGGTGCAAGGGGGAATCAGCCCCAGCATTTT. Protein product: CASSQIPGARGNQPQHF.